The next 9 T cell receptor beta chains were all read from a single sample in a study of early T cells in non-severe SARS-CoV-2 infection. TCRdb re-analysed the 5' RACE reads in MiXCR, keeping a single row per CDR3 protein. The sample shows approximately 34,000 distinct CDR3 sequences, about 8% of them seen only once. This sample comprised whole blood, obtained at baseline. The origin of the receptors is an adult who was a healthcare worker with PCR-confirmed SARS-CoV-2 infection or an uninfected control (not recorded which).

This clonotype has at least ten counts. The CDR3 here is CASRDKSSYNSPLHF. In nucleotides, the CDR3 is TGTGCCAGCAGGGATAAGAGCTCCTATAATTCACCCCTCCACTTT. The chain couples TRBV6-1 to TRBJ1-6, with unresolved D. This CDR3 is 15 amino acids long. V was trimmed by 6 bases and J by 0 bases, leaving 9 bases between them. Germline CDR1 MNHNS, CDR2 SASEGT.

The J gene is TRBJ1-2, the V gene TRBV10-1; D may be TRBD1 (6 bases). Looked up from germline, CDR1 is WNHNN and CDR2 is SYGVQD (reference sequence). Trimming shortened V by 6 bases and J by 2 bases, and 10 bases separated the two germline ends. This CDR3 spans 13 amino acids. The CDR3 sequence is CASSSGQNYGYTF. The CDR3 DNA sequence: TGCGCCAGCAGCAGCGGACAGAACTATGGCTACACCTTC.

This clonotype was counted between two and nine times. V gene TRBV12-3 or TRBV12-4 combines with J gene TRBJ2-1; 13 nucleotides align to TRBD2. The ends lost 6 bases at V and 4 bases at J; junction bases unmatched: 6. The CDR3 covers 16 residues. The CDR3 region is CASSSRTSGGYNEQFF. CDR3 DNA sequence: TGTGCCAGCAGCTCTCGGACTAGCGGGGGATACAATGAGCAGTTCTTC.

The table lists this clonotype with a few counts. This sequence joins TRBV5-5 and TRBJ1-3; possibly TRBD1 for D (6 bases). CDR3 size: 15 residues. Trimming shortened V by 6 bases and J by 0 bases, and 13 bases separated the two germline ends. CDR1 is SGHKS, CDR2 YYEKEE, per germline (reference sequence). The CDR3 nucleotides are TGTGCCAGCATCAGGGGTCATAGCTCTGGAAACACCATATATTTT. It yields the protein CASIRGHSSGNTIYF.

The J gene is TRBJ2-3, the V gene TRBV7-8; D call uncertain. The germline V and J ends were trimmed by 4 bases and 7 bases, with 18 bases remaining between them. CDR3 size: 15 residues. Germline V lookup: CDR1 SGHVS, CDR2 FQNEAQ. CDR3 loop: CASSSHQGPSYTQYF. The CDR3 DNA sequence: TGTGCCAGCAGCTCCCACCAAGGACCCTCTTATACGCAGTATTTT.

This clonotype was detected ten times or more. This chain links TRBV27 with TRBJ2-7; 7 nucleotides align to TRBD1. The V segment lost 8 bases and the J segment 2 bases; nucleotides outside the gene matches: 6. Germline-derived CDR1 and CDR2 are MNHEY and SMNVEV (reference sequence). There are 13 residues in the CDR3. CDR3 in DNA: TGTGCCAGCGGAGACAGGGATGCCTACGAGCAGTACTTC. Amino acid sequence: CASGDRDAYEQYF.

This clonotype was detected many times. V usage is TRBV6-5 and J usage is TRBJ1-2; no reliable D call. Trimming took 7 bases from V and 6 from J, leaving 18 bases between them. The V gene's germline CDR1 is MNHEY and CDR2 SVGAGI. CDR3 length equals 14 residues. The chain's CDR3 is CASMGSASLHGYTF. The CDR3 bases are TGTGCCAGCATGGGGTCAGCAAGCCTCCATGGCTACACCTTC.

This clonotype was found many times. V is TRBV12-5 and J is TRBJ2-6, with a tentative D call TRBD1 (5 bases). The CDR3 covers 16 residues. Germline values: CDR1 LGHNT, CDR2 FRNRAP. Trimming took 5 bases from V and 2 from J, leaving 13 bases between them. CDR3 in DNA: TGTGCTAGTGGTCCCGCCACAGGTACTGGGGCCAACGTCCTGACTTTC. Translated, it gives CASGPATGTGANVLTF.

A few counts support this clonotype. V is TRBV7-6 and J is TRBJ2-7, with TRBD1 matching 9 bases. The CDR3 has 14 residues. Per the germline V gene, CDR1 is SGHVS and CDR2 is FNYEAQ. The junction had 5 bases not matched to a gene; V was cut back by 5 bases and J by 3 bases. Here the CDR3 DNA reads TGTGCCAGCAGCCCCTCGGGACAGGGCTACGAGCAGTACTTC. It translates to CASSPSGQGYEQYF.